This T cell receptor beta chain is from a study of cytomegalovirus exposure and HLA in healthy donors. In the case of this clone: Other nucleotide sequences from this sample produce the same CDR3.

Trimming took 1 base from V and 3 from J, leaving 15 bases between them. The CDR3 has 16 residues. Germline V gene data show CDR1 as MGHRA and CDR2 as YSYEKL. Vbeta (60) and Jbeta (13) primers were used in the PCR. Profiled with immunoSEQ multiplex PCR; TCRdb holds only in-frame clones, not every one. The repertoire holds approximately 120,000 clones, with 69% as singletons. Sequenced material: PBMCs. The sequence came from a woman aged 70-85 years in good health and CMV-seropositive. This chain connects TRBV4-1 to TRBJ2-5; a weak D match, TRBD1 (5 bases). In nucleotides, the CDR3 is TGCGCCAGCAGCCAAGTGTCGTTCGGCAGGGAAGAGACCCAGTACTTC. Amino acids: CASSQVSFGREETQYF.